What follows are 3 T cell receptor beta chains derived from one specimen sequenced in a study of vaccination effects on CD4 cells after COVID-19. Sequencing in the ViraFEST assay came after antigen-specific CD4+ T cells had been expanded with viral peptide pools, which were used to stimulate PBMC. The authors isolated CD4+ T cells after around 10 days of culture. The person was diagnosed with PCR-confirmed SARS-CoV-2 infection between March and December 2020. Profiling relied on immunoSEQ multiplex PCR, and the TCRdb table lists in-frame clones only, not all of them. The sample includes roughly 70,000 clones, 60% to 75% of them seen just once. For these receptors, no antigen is known. The source material was CD4+ T cells from PBMCs cultured with HIV peptides, sampled before COVID-19 vaccination. Subset given: HIV-1 Nef peptide pool negative control/reference culture. These receptors were obtained from a human donor who had a prior SARS-CoV-2 infection.

The J gene is TRBJ1-4, the V gene TRBV15, with a weak D call TRBD1 (6 bases). CDR3 length equals 15 residues. The germline V gene has CDR1 LNHNV and CDR2 YYDKDF (reference sequence). Trimming took 4 bases from V and 7 from J, leaving 16 bases between them. The CDR3 DNA reads TGTGCCACCAGCATTGGGGGGCGCGGGCTTGAAAAACTGTTTTTT. Its translation: CATSIGGRGLEKLFF.

V usage is TRBV7-2 and J usage is TRBJ2-6; a possible D gene is TRBD2 (7 bases). Trimming took 5 bases from V and 1 from J, leaving 15 bases between them. Germline V gene sequence: CDR1 SGHTA, CDR2 FQGNSA. The CDR3 totals 17 residues. Here the CDR3 DNA reads TGTGCCAGCAGCACGCGCCGGGGGGCTTCTGGGGCCAACGTCCTGACTTTC. Amino acids: CASSTRRGASGANVLTF.

The chain has TRBV7-8 and TRBJ2-2, with D perhaps given as TRBD1 or TRBD2 (5 bases each). Trimming removed 2 bases from V and 7 bases from J, with 14 bases in between. Germline V gene data show CDR1 as SGHVS and CDR2 as FQNEAQ. The CDR3 spans 15 residues. The CDR3 sequence is CASSLQLGVNGELFF. DNA for the CDR3: TGTGCCAGCAGCTTACAACTAGGGGTAAACGGGGAGCTGTTTTTT.